This T cell receptor beta chain comes out of a study of cytomegalovirus exposure and HLA in healthy donors. Study at large: According to later analysis, the same platform produced the 120 validation and approximately 630 first-cohort repertoires.

V lost 4 bases and J lost 4, with 16 bases in between. This CDR3 comprises 15 residues. Germline V gene lookup returns CDR1 LGHNA and CDR2 YNFKEQ. Using immunoSEQ multiplex PCR, the repertoire was profiled, and TCRdb retains in-frame clones only, with some absent. Of roughly 56,000 clones listed, roughly 94% are singletons. In regard to this clone: Its antigen is undetermined.

The donors were in the roughly 120-subject validation cohort, distinct from the roughly 700-subject first cohort. Study-wide points: Despite most TCR sequences being rare, some public TCRs occurred in many donors. The classifier was said to identify cytomegalovirus status with high specificity and sensitivity.

The sample comprised PBMCs. The V gene is TRBV4-2, the J gene TRBJ1-1; D possibly corresponds to TRBD1 (6 bases). The source is a man aged 18 to 35 in good health and CMV-seronegative. CDR3: CASSLEVGAGTEAFF. CDR3 nucleotides: TGTGCCAGCAGCCTCGAGGTGGGGGCGGGCACTGAAGCTTTCTTT.